Listed here are 23 T cell receptor beta chains from one sample, sequenced in a study of cytomegalovirus exposure and HLA in healthy donors. PCR amplification relied on 60 Vbeta primers (plus 13 Jbeta primers). Sequencing used immunoSEQ multiplex PCR; TCRdb keeps in-frame clones, though not all of them. The data contain roughly 130,000 clones, 80% of them seen just once; the ten biggest clones take up 1%. Sample: PBMCs. Receptor source: a man in his forties in good health and CMV-seronegative.

In its sample, this clone was seen a few times. This chain links TRBV7-6 with TRBJ2-2; 9 bases line up with TRBD2. In germline, CDR1 is SGHVS, CDR2 FNYEAQ. V lost 3 bases to trimming and J lost 4 bases; unmatched junction nucleotides: 6. The CDR3 loop spans 16 amino acids. CDR3 DNA sequence: TGTGCCAGCAGCTTCCGACTAGCGGAGCTCACCGGGGAGCTGTTTTTT. Translation: CASSFRLAELTGELFF.

About this clone itself: One end of the junction fails to match germline, which may point to a read error. The V gene is TRBV7-3, the J gene TRBJ2-5; 9 nucleotides align to TRBD1. From germline, CDR1 is SGHTA and CDR2 FQGTGA. The CDR3 length is 15 residues. As DNA, the CDR3 is TGTGCCAGCAGCGTAACAGGGGGCGCATGGGAGACCCAGTACTTC. Protein: CASSVTGGAWETQYF. The whole variable domain, remainder taken from reference TRBV7-3 and TRBJ2-5, is GAGVSQTPSNKVTEKGKYVELRCDPISGHTALYWYRQSLGQGPEFLIYFQGTGAADDSGLPNDRFFAVRPEGSVSTLKIQRTERGDSAVYLCASSVTGGAWETQYFGPGTRLLVL.

This chain links TRBV29-1 with TRBJ2-1; 9 nucleotides agree with TRBD2. Unmatched junction bases numbered 7, after V lost 6 bases and J lost 4 bases. Germline V gene sequence: CDR1 SQVTM, CDR2 ANQGSEA. This CDR3 is built from 14 residues. CDR3 amino acids: CSVSGGRGYNEQFF. The CDR3 DNA follows: TGCAGCGTCAGCGGGGGGCGAGGGTACAATGAGCAGTTCTTC.

This clone appeared a few times. The rearrangement joins TRBV28 to TRBJ2-2; D call uncertain. CDR1 and CDR2 from the germline V gene are MDHEN and SYDVKM. There are 15 residues in the CDR3. V lost 1 base, J lost 4 bases, and 10 bases lay in between. The CDR3 region has the DNA TGTGCCAGCAGTTTATCCTACAGTGGCACCGGGGAGCTGTTTTTT. Protein sequence: CASSLSYSGTGELFF.

This clone has just one count. The chain joins TRBV7-9 to TRBJ2-5; D not resolved. V was cut by 4 bases and J by 1 base, with 7 bases left in between. From germline, CDR1 is SEHNR and CDR2 FQNEAQ (reference sequence). The CDR3 loop spans 13 amino acids. CDR3: CASSSLAQETQYF. CDR3 coding DNA: TGTGCCAGCAGCTCATTAGCCCAAGAGACCCAGTACTTC.

The genes are TRBV6-1 and TRBJ1-4; weak D call: TRBD1 (5 bases). CDR3 length: 14 residues. Germline CDR1 reads MNHNS; CDR2 reads SASEGT. Between the trimmed V and J ends, which lost 6 bases and 8 bases, there was a span of 16 bases. As DNA, the CDR3 is TGTGCCAGCAGGCGGGACCTGATAGAAGAAAAACTGTTTTTT. This sequence encodes CASRRDLIEEKLFF.

For this clone: Different DNA sequences within this sample yield the same CDR3. The chain joins TRBV6-5 to TRBJ2-5; D is possibly TRBD2 (5 bases). The CDR3 loop spans 11 amino acids. Between the trimmed V and J ends, which lost 8 bases and 4 bases, there was a span of 8 bases. Germline V CDR1 and CDR2: MNHEY, SVGAGI. In DNA form, the CDR3 reads TGTGCCAGCTCTCGGGGAGAGACCCAGTACTTC. As protein: CASSRGETQYF.

This clone is a singleton in its sample. This chain joins TRBV30 and TRBJ1-2; D might be TRBD1 (5 bases). V lost 4 bases to trimming and J lost 2 bases, with 14 bases between them. This CDR3 has 14 amino acids. Germline CDR1 is GTSNPN and CDR2 is SVGIG (reference sequence). CDR3 nucleotides: TGTGCCTGGATAGGGGCCTATTCAAACTATGGCTACACCTTC. Amino acid sequence: CAWIGAYSNYGYTF.

V gene TRBV18 combines with J gene TRBJ1-2, with 9 positions matching TRBD1. Looked up from germline, CDR1 is KGHSH and CDR2 is LQKENI. The CDR3 has 14 residues. Trimming removed 3 bases from V and 7 bases from J; junction bases left unmatched: 6. CDR3 amino acids: CASSPAQGAGGYTF. For the CDR3, the DNA is TGTGCCAGCTCACCTGCACAGGGGGCAGGTGGCTACACCTTC.

This chain links TRBV5-8 with TRBJ1-4; D possibly corresponds to TRBD1 (5 bases). There are 15 residues in the CDR3. Germline V gene sequence: CDR1 SGHTS, CDR2 YDEGEE. Trimming removed 5 bases at V and 0 bases at J, with 11 bases between. CDR3 coding DNA: TGTGCCAGCAGATTAACAGGATCAACTAATGAAAAACTGTTTTTT. This sequence encodes CASRLTGSTNEKLFF.

The chain has TRBV2 and TRBJ1-2, with TRBD1 as a possible D gene (6 bases). Germline CDR1 is SNHLY and CDR2 is FYNNEI. Trimming left V 3 bases short and J 1 base short, with 9 bases between. The CDR3 contains 14 residues. CDR3 amino acids: CASSDQGSNYGYTF. CDR3 bases: TGTGCCAGCAGTGACCAGGGGAGTAACTATGGCTACACCTTC.

The rearrangement links TRBV14 to TRBJ2-7; D is unclear. V dropped 3 bases and J dropped 6 bases, with 6 bases sitting between them. CDR3 length: 11 residues. The germline V gene encodes CDR1 SGHDN and CDR2 FVKESK. CDR3 sequence reads: CASSHYSEQYF. The DNA of the CDR3 is TGTGCCAGCAGCCACTACAGCGAGCAGTACTTC. The whole variable domain, remainder taken from reference TRBV14 and TRBJ2-7, is EAGVTQFPSHSVIEKGQTVTLRCDPISGHDNLYWYRRVMGKEIKFLLHFVKESKQDESGMPNNRFLAERTGGTYSTLKVQPAELEDSGVYFCASSHYSEQYFGPGTRLTVT.

This rearrangement joins TRBV6-5 to TRBJ2-7, with a possible D match to TRBD1 (8 bases). Per germline, CDR1 MNHEY and CDR2 SVGAGI. The CDR3 extends over 15 amino acids. The V end lost 2 bases, the J end lost 4 bases, and 15 bases lay between the germline ends. CDR3 in DNA: TGTGCCAGCAGTTACCGGGGGGACAGGCCATACGAGCAGTACTTC. This encodes CASSYRGDRPYEQYF.

V gene TRBV23-1 combines with J gene TRBJ1-1; TRBD1 aligns across 9 bases. TRBV23-1 is flagged as an ORF with uncertain function. The CDR3 is made up of 16 amino acids. The V and J ends lost 2 bases and 4 bases, in that order; junction bases with no gene match: 8. The CDR3 reads CASSQPLHRGLTEAFF. Written as DNA, the CDR3 is TGCGCCAGCAGTCAACCGCTCCACAGGGGGCTCACTGAAGCTTTCTTT.

The chain joins TRBV4-1 to TRBJ1-1; 10 nucleotides line up with TRBD1. The V gene end was trimmed by 1 base and the J gene end by 5 bases; junction bases not matched to a gene: 7. The CDR3 loop spans 16 amino acids. The germline CDR1 and CDR2 sequences are MGHRA and YSYEKL. CDR3 in amino acids: CASSQVGTGAVTEAFF. The DNA of the CDR3 is TGCGCCAGCAGCCAAGTGGGGACAGGGGCGGTTACTGAAGCTTTCTTT.

The V call is TRBV14, the J call TRBJ1-1, with D perhaps matching TRBD1 (6 bases). Germline CDR1 reads SGHDN; CDR2 reads FVKESK. This CDR3 spans 13 amino acids. Trimming removed 1 base at V and 8 bases at J, with 11 bases between. The CDR3 DNA follows: TGTGCCAGCAGCCAAGGGTCCCAGGGGGAAGCTTTCTTT. Encoded protein: CASSQGSQGEAFF. Combining the CDR3 with reference TRBV14 and TRBJ1-1 gives the whole variable domain EAGVTQFPSHSVIEKGQTVTLRCDPISGHDNLYWYRRVMGKEIKFLLHFVKESKQDESGMPNNRFLAERTGGTYSTLKVQPAELEDSGVYFCASSQGSQGEAFFGQGTRLTVV.

The rearrangement links TRBV30 to TRBJ1-1; the D gene is possibly TRBD1 (6 bases). CDR3 length: 13 residues. Trimming pared 4 bases from V and 1 base from J, leaving 10 bases between. Germline V gene data show CDR1 as GTSNPN and CDR2 as SVGIG (reference sequence). The CDR3 loop is CAWNGGPNTEAFF. CDR3 coding DNA: TGTGCCTGGAACGGGGGGCCGAACACTGAAGCTTTCTTT.

V is TRBV5-1 and J is TRBJ1-4, with 11 bases fitting TRBD1. Germline V gene data show CDR1 as SGHRS and CDR2 as YFSETQ. The CDR3 loop spans 15 amino acids. J was trimmed by 8 bases and V by 3 bases; bases with no gene match: 6. The CDR3 DNA reads as TGCGCCAGCAGCTCGGGACAGGGGGGAGTCGAAAAACTGTTTTTT. Protein: CASSSGQGGVEKLFF.

The CDR3 DNA follows: TGCAGCGTTGAACGGGAGTTAGAGACCCAGTACTTC. Residues: CSVERELETQYF. The chain has TRBV29-1 and TRBJ2-5, with D possibly matching TRBD2 (6 bases). The CDR3 spans 12 residues. V was cut by 2 bases and J by 4 bases, with 8 bases left in between. Germline CDR1 SQVTM, CDR2 ANQGSEA.

This sequence joins TRBV30 and TRBJ2-7; 8 bases line up with TRBD2. The J segment lost 6 bases and the V segment lost 0 bases, leaving 4 bases of the junction unmatched. CDR1 is GTSNPN, CDR2 SVGIG, per germline (reference sequence). CDR3 size: 13 residues. DNA of the CDR3: TGTGCCTGGAGTGTAGCGGGAGCCGCCGAGCAGTACTTC. Protein: CAWSVAGAAEQYF.

The chain combines TRBV2 with TRBJ2-5; D is possibly TRBD1 (5 bases). This CDR3 region has 15 residues. The V and J ends lost 11 bases and 2 bases respectively, with 21 bases between them. The germline CDR1 and CDR2 sequences are SNHLY and FYNNEI. The CDR3 loop is CARRPQGPAQETQYF. Here the CDR3 DNA reads TGTGCCCGGAGACCCCAGGGTCCCGCTCAAGAGACCCAGTACTTC.

This sequence joins TRBV2 and TRBJ1-1; D unresolved. CDR3 length: 15 amino acids. CDR1 SNHLY and CDR2 FYNNEI come from the germline V gene. Trimming removed 7 bases at V and 0 bases at J, with 15 bases between. This chain's CDR3 is CASTSLPAVNTEAFF. The CDR3 nucleotides read TGTGCCAGCACGTCCCTTCCCGCAGTGAACACTGAAGCTTTCTTT.

CDR3 nucleotides: TGTGCCAGCTCAAGGGAGCGCAACTCCTACGAGCAGTACTTC. It codes for CASSRERNSYEQYF. The chain joins TRBV2 to TRBJ2-7; D possibly corresponds to TRBD2 (5 bases). Trimming took off 8 bases at V and 0 bases at J, with 14 bases between the two ends. Germline CDR1 reads SNHLY; CDR2 reads FYNNEI. CDR3 length: 14 residues.